Given below is one T cell receptor (beta chain) in context. As yet, its antigen is unknown. This CDR3 contains 15 residues. V dropped 8 bases and J dropped 0; count of bases not matched to a gene: 10. Looked up from germline, CDR1 is ENHRY and CDR2 is SYGVKD. This sample stems from a study of identical twins. TCRdb analysed the 5' RACE reads with MiXCR anew, one entry per CDR3 protein. Altogether roughly 1,500,000 distinct CDR3 sequences are present, about 32% being singletons, with the ten largest covering approximately 0.29%. Findings and caveats of the study: Out-of-frame TCR alpha sharing observed in monozygotic twins exceeded model estimates. Out-of-frame alpha sequences shared between twins exhibited an excess of low generation probability. Sharing of beta out-of-frame sequences by twins showed a weaker excess. Cord blood's abundant beta clonotypes had fewer insertions, unlike memory repertoires.

This receptor was identified in a newborn girl in good health. The sample comprised cord blood. This chain joins TRBV10-3 and TRBJ2-7; 7 nucleotides agree with TRBD2. CDR3 residues: CAIRGGGISSYEQYF. In nucleotides, the CDR3 is TGTGCCATCCGCGGCGGGGGTATAAGCTCCTACGAGCAGTACTTC.